The T cell receptor beta chain under discussion was sequenced for a study of shared clonotypes between healthy human individuals. Study as a whole: Each donor contributed plates that comprised three CD4 naive, three CD4 memory, two CD8 naive and one CD8 memory.

In germline, CDR1 is SEHNR, CDR2 FQNEAQ (reference sequence). This CDR3 is built from 14 residues. V was shortened by 7 bases and J by 0 bases, with 9 bases between the two germline ends. Produced via immunoSEQ multiplex PCR; TCRdb's table is partial and in-frame only. The sample has about 2.3 million clones, more than 80% seen once; the top ten hold about 0.37%. Investigators divided CD4+ cells into CD45RA+ naive and CD45RA-negative memory subsets. This sequence was found in a young man in good health. Some clones in this sample may be carry-over from other donors' samples. Material for sequencing was naive CD4+ T cells from PBMCs. Sample subset: CD45RA+ positively selected. This rearrangement joins TRBV7-9 to TRBJ1-4, with D unresolved. CDR3 coding DNA: TGTGCCAGCAACAAAGACGCAACTAATGAAAAACTGTTTTTT. Translated, it gives CASNKDATNEKLFF.